Below, 10 T cell receptor beta chains from the same sample are listed, as sequenced in a study of T cells in Graves' hyperthyroidism and ophthalmopathy. What was amplified from RNA transcripts were TCR beta CDR3 regions. When the TCR CDR3 underwent first-round RT-PCR, the HTBI primer set was used. TCRdb re-analysed the multiplex PCR reads in MiXCR, keeping a single row per CDR3 protein. Here the sample spans approximately 640,000 distinct CDR3 sequences, 45% being singletons. Sequencing input: peripheral blood or thyroid tissue (not recorded which). The receptors originated from an adult man with Graves' disease, either hyperthyroidism or ophthalmopathy (not recorded which).

This clonotype has a count of ten or more. In DNA form, the CDR3 reads TGTGCCAGTAGTATGACAGGGTTGAACACTGAAGCTTTCTTT. This encodes CASSMTGLNTEAFF. The chain carries TRBV19 and TRBJ1-1, with 7 bases matching TRBD1. The CDR3 totals 14 residues. The ends lost 3 bases at V and 0 bases at J; junction bases unmatched: 1. Germline V gene data show CDR1 as LNHDA and CDR2 as SQIVND (reference sequence).

This clonotype was counted ten times or more. The V gene is TRBV24-1, the J gene TRBJ1-4; D is perhaps TRBD1 (5 bases). V lost 6 bases to trimming and J lost 3 bases, with 7 bases between them. The CDR3 is 13 residues long. Germline V CDR1 and CDR2: KGHDR, SFDVKD. The CDR3 is CATSLGANEKLFF. The DNA for the CDR3 is TGTGCCACCAGTCTAGGGGCTAATGAAAAACTGTTTTTT.

This clonotype has ten or more counts. The chain carries TRBV7-9 and TRBJ1-2; possibly TRBD1 for D (5 bases). V dropped 5 bases and J dropped 8 bases, with 12 bases sitting between them. The germline CDR1 and CDR2 sequences are SEHNR and FQNEAQ (reference sequence). CDR3 length equals 12 residues. The CDR3: CASSRDRGGYTF. Written as DNA, the CDR3 is TGTGCCAGCAGCAGAGACCGGGGGGGCTACACCTTC.

This clonotype was observed a handful of times. This rearrangement joins TRBV2 to TRBJ1-2, with no clear D. Germline V CDR1 and CDR2: SNHLY, FYNNEI. The ends were cut back, 1 base at V and 4 bases at J, with 13 bases in the middle. This CDR3 contains 15 residues. This chain's CDR3 is CASSEGGWGGYGYTF. As DNA, the CDR3 is TGTGCCAGCAGTGAAGGCGGCTGGGGAGGCTATGGCTACACCTTC.

The chain uses TRBV20-1 and TRBJ1-5, with unresolved D. The CDR3 has 13 amino acids. The ends were cut back, 5 bases at V and 3 bases at J, with 11 bases in the middle. CDR1 DFQATT and CDR2 SNEGSKA come from the germline V gene (reference sequence). CDR3 sequence: CSAQWSNNQPQHF. The DNA for the CDR3 is TGCAGTGCTCAGTGGTCCAACAATCAGCCCCAGCATTTT.

V gene TRBV29-1 combines with J gene TRBJ2-7; perhaps TRBD2 as D (5 bases). Germline V gives CDR1 SQVTM, CDR2 ANQGSEA. The CDR3 extends over 16 amino acids. CDR3 coding DNA: TGCAGTGCTAGATTGCCGGATCGGAGGAGCTCCTACGAGCAGTACTTC. Protein product: CSARLPDRRSSYEQYF.

The chain employs TRBV5-5 and TRBJ2-5; D could derive from TRBD1 or TRBD2 (5 bases each). The CDR3 loop spans 13 amino acids. Trimming cost V 6 bases and J 1 base, with 10 bases left between them. Germline-derived CDR1 and CDR2 are SGHKS and YYEKEE (reference sequence). The CDR3, as DNA: TGTGCCAGCACCTCGGGGCTCCAAGAGACCCAGTACTTC. Its translation: CASTSGLQETQYF.

This clonotype was seen at least ten times. The V and J genes are TRBV19 and TRBJ1-2; D might be TRBD1 (6 bases). The CDR3 spans 12 residues. Germline assignment: CDR1 LNHDA and CDR2 SQIVND (reference sequence). V lost 3 bases and J lost 8, with 10 bases in between. CDR3 sequence: CASSIWQGGYTF. In DNA, the CDR3 is TGTGCCAGTAGTATTTGGCAGGGGGGCTACACCTTC.

This clonotype was counted many times. This chain uses TRBV15 with TRBJ1-1, with D possibly TRBD1 on 5 matching bases. Germline V gene sequence: CDR1 LNHNV, CDR2 YYDKDF (reference sequence). The CDR3 is 15 amino acids. V was clipped by 0 bases and J by 3 bases, with 11 bases between them. The CDR3 here is CATSRDSMGDTEAFF. CDR3 DNA sequence: TGTGCCACCAGCAGAGATTCGATGGGGGACACTGAAGCTTTCTTT.

The J gene is TRBJ1-1, the V gene TRBV7-9, with D possibly matching TRBD1 (5 bases). The CDR3 spans 14 residues. V gave up 5 bases and J gave up 1 base, with 11 bases separating them. CDR1 is SEHNR, CDR2 FQNEAQ, per germline (reference sequence). CDR3: CASSPFTGNTEAFF. The CDR3 DNA sequence: TGTGCCAGCAGCCCCTTTACAGGGAACACTGAAGCTTTCTTT.